This TCR beta chain originates from a study of lymphopenia after photon versus proton radiotherapy (dated by TCRdb to about 2019). About the investigation overall: The immunological effects of photon versus proton radiation therapy were compared in patients with gastrointestinal tumors who developed high-grade lymphopenia. The approximately 20 patients in the cohort had gastrointestinal tumors, were treated with either photon or proton therapy, and subsequently developed lymphopenia. The goal of the study was to characterize the differences between the two radiation modalities in how they affect the immune system.

Findings and caveats that apply to the study as a whole: The survival association was examined only in patients who died, and the authors described better survival with proton therapy as a possibility, not as a demonstrated result. Proton-treated patients stayed relatively stable during treatment, while photon-treated patients lost naive T cells and TCR diversity and gained effector/memory populations. Across the cohort, an inverse correlation was found between a larger post-nadir drop in TCR diversity and overall survival time among patients who died. After the lymphocyte count nadir, repertoires from photon-treated patients showed oligoclonal expansion, particularly of CD8+ Temra cells, and this expansion drove the decline in diversity.

Library method: the immunoSEQ multiplex PCR assay. T cell repertoires were profiled by deep sequencing of rearranged TCR beta loci, alongside multiparametric flow cytometry. TCRdb carries this immuneACCESS record with in-frame sequences only. Its versions omit some clonotypes, under half of them owing to an unresolved V gene in the studies checked, with the rest unexplained. This sample gives tens of thousands of clones in total; approximately 88% of them show up just once. Around 2% of the sample lies in the top ten. Of note for this clone: Which antigen it targets is not known. The sample holds no much larger clone one base away, and base qualities are not on file.

The sample in question was peripheral blood, obtained from a patient treated with proton-based radiotherapy. The TCR comes from a man aged 55-75 years with pancreatic cancer.

In nucleotides, the sequence is TGTGCCAGCAGCTTCAATAGGTACACTGAAGCTTTCTTT. The encoded protein is CASSFNRYTEAFF. The rearrangement joined TRBV11-2 to TRBJ1-1, with no confident D gene call. The CDR3 sequence holds 13 residues, the cysteine and phenylalanine included. The CDR3 DNA has 39 bases and is translated from base 1. For CDR1 and CDR2, the germline V gene lists SGHAT and FQNNGV. V loses 3 bases of germline sequence and J loses 3 bases, and the interval between the two ends is 8 bases.